These T cell receptor beta chains were read from a single sample in a study of control samples from healthy donors and cancer patients. Data came from immunoSEQ multiplex PCR; TCRdb stores just in-frame clones and leaves some out. The repertoire holds around 180,000 clones, 80% to 90% seen once, with roughly 5% in the top ten. Sequencing used blood. The receptor set was obtained from a woman between 25 and 40 years old in good health. Each CDR3 is given with its conserved first and last residue. D genes are given only for firm matches. A row's size may be missing; if present it is once, few, many or a size class.

TRBD1	-	TRBJ1-4	TRBV2	CASSGRDSYEKLFF	TGTGCCAGCAGTGGGAGGGACAGCTATGAAAAACTGTTTTTT
-	-	TRBJ2-1	TRBV6-4	CASSPLGINEQFF	TGTGCCAGCAGCCCACTCGGGATAAATGAGCAGTTCTTC
-	-	TRBJ2-5	TRBV20-1	CSASKGGSQYF	TGCAGTGCTAGTAAGGGGGGGTCCCAGTACTTC
-	-	TRBJ2-1	TRBV2	CASTGGVNEQFF	TGTGCCAGCACCGGAGGAGTCAATGAGCAGTTCTTC
-	-	TRBJ1-1	TRBV7-8	CASSWGPAGTEAFF	TGTGCCAGCAGCTGGGGCCCGGCGGGGACTGAAGCTTTCTTT
-	-	TRBJ1-3	TRBV10-2	CASSQGGGNTIYF	TGCGCCAGCAGTCAAGGAGGTGGAAACACCATATATTTT
-	-	TRBJ1-2	TRBV28	CASSFPGDPPLF	TGTGCCAGCAGTTTCCCGGGGGACCCGCCATTATTC
-	-	TRBJ1-1	TRBV7-9	CASSFTTGVGTEAFF	TGTGCCAGCAGCTTTACAACGGGGGTAGGGACTGAAGCTTTCTTT
TRBD1	-	TRBJ2-5	TRBV5-4	CASSLLGQRMYQETQYF	TGTGCCAGCAGCTTGTTGGGACAGAGAATGTACCAAGAGACCCAGTACTTC
TRBD2	once	TRBJ2-3	TRBV27	CASSLGGSKDTQYF	TGTGCCAGCAGTTTGGGGGGGAGCAAGGATACGCAGTATTTT
TRBD1	-	TRBJ2-2	TRBV5-1	CASRPPGTANTGELFF	TGCGCCAGCAGACCTCCCGGGACAGCAAACACCGGGGAGCTGTTTTTT
-	-	TRBJ1-2	TRBV7-9	CASRPPGTSGYGYTF	TGTGCCAGCAGGCCCCCAGGGACGTCGGGGTACGGCTACACCTTC